This passage covers 28 T cell receptor beta chains from one sample sequenced in a study of cytomegalovirus exposure and HLA in healthy donors. In the PCR, 60 Vbeta and 13 Jbeta primers were used. Sequencing was performed with immunoSEQ multiplex PCR; in TCRdb, only in-frame clones are kept and a portion is missing. Found here are fewer than 200,000 clones, 80% of them singletons; the top ten hold around 4.5%. Source material: PBMCs. The receptors stem from a man aged 25-45 years in good health and CMV-seronegative.

The chain uses TRBV27 and TRBJ1-4; D unclear. Trimming took off 2 bases at V and 4 bases at J, with 11 bases between the two ends. Germline-derived CDR1 and CDR2 are MNHEY and SMNVEV (reference sequence). The CDR3 consists of 15 residues. CDR3 sequence (DNA): TGTGCCAGCAGTTTAATACCGGGAATTAATGAAAAACTGTTTTTT. This translates into CASSLIPGINEKLFF.

The chain recombines TRBV27 with TRBJ2-7; no clear D gene. The V and J ends lost 3 bases and 1 base respectively, with 7 bases between them. The CDR3 totals 13 residues. Germline V lookup: CDR1 MNHEY, CDR2 SMNVEV (reference sequence). DNA for the CDR3: TGTGCCAGCAGTTTTACAGAGTCCTACGAGCAGTACTTC. Its protein is CASSFTESYEQYF.

The rearrangement joins TRBV6-5 to TRBJ1-2, with TRBD1 matching over 9 bases. CDR3 length: 13 amino acids. J was trimmed by 4 bases and V by 6 bases; bases with no gene match: 3. Germline V lookup: CDR1 MNHEY, CDR2 SVGAGI. CDR3 amino acids: CASSPDRGYGYTF. Written as DNA, the CDR3 is TGTGCCAGCAGCCCGGACAGGGGCTATGGCTACACCTTC.

The V gene is TRBV19, the J gene TRBJ2-6; 8 positions agree with TRBD1. In germline, CDR1 is LNHDA, CDR2 SQIVND (reference sequence). This CDR3 region has 14 residues. V shed 5 bases and J 11 bases; nucleotides not matched to a gene: 8. The DNA of the CDR3 is TGTGCCAGTAGTCCATACAGGGGGGTCGACGTCCTGACTTTC. It translates to CASSPYRGVDVLTF.

V usage is TRBV7-9 and J usage is TRBJ2-1; D not resolved. The CDR3 extends over 13 amino acids. V was trimmed by 2 bases and J by 6 bases, leaving 8 bases between them. Germline CDR1 reads SEHNR; CDR2 reads FQNEAQ (reference sequence). CDR3 sequence (DNA): TGTGCCAGCAGCTTATTTCGGAGCAATGAGCAGTTCTTC. Protein product: CASSLFRSNEQFF.

The V and J genes are TRBV27 and TRBJ2-7; 7 bases match TRBD2. CDR1 and CDR2 from the germline V gene are MNHEY and SMNVEV (reference sequence). The CDR3 has 18 residues. Trimming took 6 bases from V and 2 from J; bases not matched to a gene: 19. The CDR3 sequence is CASSFLVVGGGSTYEQYF. CDR3 coding DNA: TGTGCCAGCAGCTTCCTGGTCGTTGGGGGAGGGAGTACCTACGAGCAGTACTTC.

This chain links TRBV28 with TRBJ1-5; 8 nucleotides line up with TRBD1. Germline loops: CDR1 MDHEN, CDR2 SYDVKM. The CDR3 covers 15 residues. J was trimmed by 7 bases and V by 5 bases; bases with no gene match: 10. In nucleotides, the CDR3 is TGTGCCAGCAGTCCCCTTACAGGGGGGTCGCAGCCCCAGCATTTT. It specifies CASSPLTGGSQPQHF.

This chain connects TRBV6-5 to TRBJ1-6, with TRBD1 identical over 8 bases. Germline lookup yields CDR1 MNHEY and CDR2 SVGAGI. The CDR3 runs 15 residues. V was pared by 8 bases and J by 7 bases, with 10 bases of the junction left unmatched. The CDR3 reads CASSGTGGGNSPLHF. The CDR3 region has the DNA TGTGCCAGCTCGGGCACAGGGGGTGGAAATTCACCCCTCCACTTT.

The chain recombines TRBV5-1 with TRBJ1-5; TRBD1 aligns across 7 bases. CDR1 is SGHRS, CDR2 YFSETQ, per germline. V trimming: 0 bases; J trimming: 5 bases; junction bases outside the gene matches: 5. The CDR3 sequence is 15 residues long. The CDR3: CASSLAGQPDQPQHF. CDR3 coding DNA: TGCGCCAGCAGCTTGGCGGGACAGCCGGATCAGCCCCAGCATTTT.

The chain uses TRBV28 and TRBJ2-2, with TRBD2 matching 12 bases. The CDR3 covers 17 residues. CDR1 MDHEN and CDR2 SYDVKM come from the germline V gene. Trimming cost V 6 bases and J 2 bases; bases outside gene matches: 7. The CDR3 DNA reads TGTGCCAGCAGCCCCGTACTAGCGGGGGGAAACACCGGGGAGCTGTTTTTT. Encoded protein: CASSPVLAGGNTGELFF. The full variable domain, its missing parts supplied by reference TRBV28 and TRBJ2-2, is DVKVTQSSRYLVKRTGEKVFLECVQDMDHENMFWYRQDPGLGLRLIYFSYDVKMKEKGDIPEGYSVSREKKERFSLILESASTNQTSMYLCASSPVLAGGNTGELFFGEGSRLTVL.

This clone was counted only a few times. The chain uses TRBV7-9 and TRBJ2-7, with 8 positions matching TRBD1. The J segment lost 5 bases and the V segment lost 3 bases, leaving 6 bases of the junction unmatched. Germline-derived CDR1 and CDR2 are SEHNR and FQNEAQ (reference sequence). CDR3 length: 14 residues. The CDR3 sequence: CASSFRQGLDEQYF. DNA of the CDR3: TGTGCCAGCAGCTTCCGACAGGGGCTAGACGAGCAGTACTTC. Together with reference TRBV7-9 and TRBJ2-7, the CDR3 gives the full variable domain: DTGVSQNPRHKITKRGQNVTFRCDPISEHNRLYWYRQTLGQGPEFLTYFQNEAQLEKSRLLSDRFSAERPKGSFSTLEIQRTEQGDSAMYLCASSFRQGLDEQYFGPGTRLTVT.

CDR3 coding DNA: TGTGCCAGCAGCCGTGACAGGGGGCTAACTGAAGCTTTCTTT. It codes for CASSRDRGLTEAFF. The chain combines TRBV7-2 with TRBJ1-1; 10 positions agree with TRBD1. J was trimmed by 5 bases and V by 5 bases; bases with no gene match: 5. Germline loops: CDR1 SGHTA, CDR2 FQGNSA. The length of the CDR3 is 14 residues.

In its sample, this clone was seen a few times. The chain uses TRBV2 and TRBJ1-4; D gene ambiguous. The CDR3 has 14 amino acids. Germline CDR1 reads SNHLY; CDR2 reads FYNNEI. V dropped 7 bases and J dropped 7 bases, with 16 bases sitting between them. CDR3 DNA: TGTGCCAGCATTACTGACACCCAGAGTGAAAAACTGTTTTTT. Amino acid sequence: CASITDTQSEKLFF.

This chain connects TRBV11-3 to TRBJ1-5; no reliable D call. The germline gives CDR1 SGHNT, CDR2 YENEEA. Between the trimmed V and J ends, which lost 5 bases and 7 bases, there was a span of 12 bases. The CDR3 length is 13 residues. The CDR3 reads CASSPARAQPQHF. In DNA, the CDR3 is TGTGCCAGCAGCCCCGCGCGAGCCCAGCCCCAGCATTTT.

J is TRBJ1-6 and V is TRBV19, with D uncertain. The ends were cut back, 1 base at V and 8 bases at J, with 3 bases in the middle. Germline V lookup: CDR1 LNHDA, CDR2 SQIVND (reference sequence). The CDR3 is made up of 12 amino acids. CDR3 amino acids: CASSIADSPLHF. The CDR3, as DNA: TGTGCCAGTAGTATAGCCGATTCACCCCTCCACTTT. Complete variable domain (other parts from reference TRBV19 and TRBJ1-6): DGGITQSPKYLFRKEGQNVTLSCEQNLNHDAMYWYRQDPGQGLRLIYYSQIVNDFQKGDIAEGYSVSREKKESFPLTVTSAQKNPTAFYLCASSIADSPLHFGNGTRLTVT.

This chain connects TRBV14 to TRBJ1-2; D gene uncertain. The CDR3 covers 13 residues. Germline V CDR1 and CDR2: SGHDN, FVKESK. The V end was cut by 1 base, the J end by 4 bases, with 7 bases between. The CDR3, as DNA: TGTGCCAGCAGCCAAGTCCGGGGCTATGGCTACACCTTC. Translated, it gives CASSQVRGYGYTF.

This chain's CDR3 is CASSLDRANTEAFF. The CDR3 DNA reads as TGTGCCAGCAGCCTTGACAGGGCGAACACTGAAGCTTTCTTT. This sequence joins TRBV11-1 and TRBJ1-1, with 7 positions matching TRBD1. The CDR3 loop spans 14 amino acids. Per germline, CDR1 SGHAT and CDR2 FQDESV (reference sequence). V lost 5 bases and J lost 1; bases outside the gene matches: 4.

The gene calls are TRBV19 and TRBJ2-1; 11 bases agree with TRBD2. With V trimmed by 3 bases and J by 0 bases, 4 bases remained unmatched. CDR3 length: 17 amino acids. Germline CDR1 is LNHDA and CDR2 is SQIVND (reference sequence). The CDR3 reads CASSMTSGDSSYNEQFF. The CDR3 nucleotides read TGTGCCAGTAGTATGACTAGCGGGGATAGCTCCTACAATGAGCAGTTCTTC.

The V and J genes are TRBV15 and TRBJ2-3; D remains ambiguous. Between the trimmed V and J ends, which lost 5 bases and 8 bases, there was a span of 8 bases. This CDR3 contains 11 residues. The germline V gene encodes CDR1 LNHNV and CDR2 YYDKDF (reference sequence). The CDR3 here is CATSQVGTQYF. The CDR3 bases are TGTGCCACCAGCCAGGTGGGTACGCAGTATTTT.

The chain combines TRBV18 with TRBJ2-3, with 7 bases fitting TRBD2. Losses at the gene ends were 7 bases for V and 3 bases for J; bases not matched to a gene: 25. CDR3 length: 20 amino acids. Germline V gene sequence: CDR1 KGHSH, CDR2 LQKENI. The chain's CDR3 is CASFPQSAGLAGTKTDTQYF. In nucleotides, the CDR3 is TGTGCCAGCTTTCCCCAGTCAGCGGGACTGGCAGGCACGAAAACAGATACGCAGTATTTT.

The chain couples TRBV27 to TRBJ2-7; 7 bases agree with TRBD1. This CDR3 has 14 amino acids. Germline CDR1 is MNHEY and CDR2 is SMNVEV (reference sequence). Losses at the gene ends were 3 bases for V and 6 bases for J; bases not matched to a gene: 8. The CDR3 region is CASSFRRGMTEQYF. The DNA of the CDR3 is TGTGCCAGCAGTTTTCGCAGGGGGATGACCGAGCAGTACTTC.

The count of this clone is one. The chain employs TRBV6-6 and TRBJ1-1, with D maybe TRBD1 (5 bases). The V end lost 4 bases, the J end lost 0 bases, and 15 bases lay between the germline ends. In germline, CDR1 is MNHNY, CDR2 SVGAGI (reference sequence). This CDR3 has 16 amino acids. CDR3 residues: CASSSQPGILNTEAFF. The CDR3 coding sequence is TGTGCCAGCAGTTCTCAGCCAGGGATATTGAACACTGAAGCTTTCTTT.

In regard to this clone: At one end, the junction sequence differs from germline, possibly due to a read error. This chain joins TRBV7-9 and TRBJ2-7; TRBD1 matches at 7 bases. The length of the CDR3 is 12 residues. The V gene's germline CDR1 is SEHNR and CDR2 FQNEAQ (reference sequence). The CDR3 here is CSSSSTGDEQYF. The CDR3 nucleotides read TGTTCCAGCAGCTCTACAGGGGACGAGCAGTACTTC.

This clone came up once. The rearrangement uses TRBV9 and TRBJ2-1; perhaps TRBD2 as D (6 bases). The V end lost 0 bases, the J end lost 3 bases, and 10 bases lay between the germline ends. The germline CDR1 and CDR2 sequences are SGDLS and YYNGEE. This CDR3 region has 15 residues. The CDR3 reads CASSVAGAIYNEQFF. In DNA, the CDR3 is TGTGCCAGCAGCGTAGCGGGAGCGATCTACAATGAGCAGTTCTTC.

The chain is built from TRBV5-4 and TRBJ1-5; a possible D gene is TRBD1 (5 bases). Germline V gene data show CDR1 as SGHNT and CDR2 as YYREEE (reference sequence). The CDR3 has 14 amino acids. V was shortened by 0 bases and J by 7 bases, with 11 bases between the two germline ends. The CDR3 region is CASSLAGGEQPQHF. The CDR3 DNA reads as TGTGCCAGCAGCTTGGCCGGGGGAGAACAGCCCCAGCATTTT. Looking up the rest from reference TRBV5-4 and TRBJ1-5 gives the full variable domain: ETGVTQSPTHLIKTRGQQVTLRCSSQSGHNTVSWYQQALGQGPQFIFQYYREEENGRGNFPPRFSGLQFPNYSSELNVNALELDDSALYLCASSLAGGEQPQHFGDGTRLSIL.

The chain joins TRBV28 to TRBJ2-1, with D possibly matching TRBD1 (5 bases). The length of the CDR3 is 15 residues. Germline V gene lookup returns CDR1 MDHEN and CDR2 SYDVKM. Trimming stripped 5 bases from V and 3 bases from J, with 14 bases between. CDR3 sequence (DNA): TGTGCCAGCAGTACAGGAGTAGGGGACTACAATGAGCAGTTCTTC. This sequence encodes CASSTGVGDYNEQFF.

The chain employs TRBV29-1 and TRBJ2-7; D might be TRBD1 (6 bases). The CDR3 is 18 residues long. Per germline, CDR1 SQVTM and CDR2 ANQGSEA. V was clipped by 2 bases and J by 3 bases, with 26 bases between them. CDR3 bases: TGCAGCGTTGAAAACGATCTAGCCTCAAACAGGGATGGCTACGAGCAGTACTTC. Amino acid sequence: CSVENDLASNRDGYEQYF.

The chain carries TRBV19 and TRBJ1-2; D uncertain. The germline V gene has CDR1 LNHDA and CDR2 SQIVND (reference sequence). Trimming stripped 1 base from V and 4 bases from J, with 16 bases between. The CDR3 runs to 16 residues. This CDR3 reads CASSIGAGITSYGYTF. CDR3 sequence (DNA): TGTGCCAGTAGTATAGGTGCGGGCATAACCAGCTATGGCTACACCTTC. Together with reference TRBV19 and TRBJ1-2, the CDR3 gives the full variable domain: DGGITQSPKYLFRKEGQNVTLSCEQNLNHDAMYWYRQDPGQGLRLIYYSQIVNDFQKGDIAEGYSVSREKKESFPLTVTSAQKNPTAFYLCASSIGAGITSYGYTFGSGTRLTVV.